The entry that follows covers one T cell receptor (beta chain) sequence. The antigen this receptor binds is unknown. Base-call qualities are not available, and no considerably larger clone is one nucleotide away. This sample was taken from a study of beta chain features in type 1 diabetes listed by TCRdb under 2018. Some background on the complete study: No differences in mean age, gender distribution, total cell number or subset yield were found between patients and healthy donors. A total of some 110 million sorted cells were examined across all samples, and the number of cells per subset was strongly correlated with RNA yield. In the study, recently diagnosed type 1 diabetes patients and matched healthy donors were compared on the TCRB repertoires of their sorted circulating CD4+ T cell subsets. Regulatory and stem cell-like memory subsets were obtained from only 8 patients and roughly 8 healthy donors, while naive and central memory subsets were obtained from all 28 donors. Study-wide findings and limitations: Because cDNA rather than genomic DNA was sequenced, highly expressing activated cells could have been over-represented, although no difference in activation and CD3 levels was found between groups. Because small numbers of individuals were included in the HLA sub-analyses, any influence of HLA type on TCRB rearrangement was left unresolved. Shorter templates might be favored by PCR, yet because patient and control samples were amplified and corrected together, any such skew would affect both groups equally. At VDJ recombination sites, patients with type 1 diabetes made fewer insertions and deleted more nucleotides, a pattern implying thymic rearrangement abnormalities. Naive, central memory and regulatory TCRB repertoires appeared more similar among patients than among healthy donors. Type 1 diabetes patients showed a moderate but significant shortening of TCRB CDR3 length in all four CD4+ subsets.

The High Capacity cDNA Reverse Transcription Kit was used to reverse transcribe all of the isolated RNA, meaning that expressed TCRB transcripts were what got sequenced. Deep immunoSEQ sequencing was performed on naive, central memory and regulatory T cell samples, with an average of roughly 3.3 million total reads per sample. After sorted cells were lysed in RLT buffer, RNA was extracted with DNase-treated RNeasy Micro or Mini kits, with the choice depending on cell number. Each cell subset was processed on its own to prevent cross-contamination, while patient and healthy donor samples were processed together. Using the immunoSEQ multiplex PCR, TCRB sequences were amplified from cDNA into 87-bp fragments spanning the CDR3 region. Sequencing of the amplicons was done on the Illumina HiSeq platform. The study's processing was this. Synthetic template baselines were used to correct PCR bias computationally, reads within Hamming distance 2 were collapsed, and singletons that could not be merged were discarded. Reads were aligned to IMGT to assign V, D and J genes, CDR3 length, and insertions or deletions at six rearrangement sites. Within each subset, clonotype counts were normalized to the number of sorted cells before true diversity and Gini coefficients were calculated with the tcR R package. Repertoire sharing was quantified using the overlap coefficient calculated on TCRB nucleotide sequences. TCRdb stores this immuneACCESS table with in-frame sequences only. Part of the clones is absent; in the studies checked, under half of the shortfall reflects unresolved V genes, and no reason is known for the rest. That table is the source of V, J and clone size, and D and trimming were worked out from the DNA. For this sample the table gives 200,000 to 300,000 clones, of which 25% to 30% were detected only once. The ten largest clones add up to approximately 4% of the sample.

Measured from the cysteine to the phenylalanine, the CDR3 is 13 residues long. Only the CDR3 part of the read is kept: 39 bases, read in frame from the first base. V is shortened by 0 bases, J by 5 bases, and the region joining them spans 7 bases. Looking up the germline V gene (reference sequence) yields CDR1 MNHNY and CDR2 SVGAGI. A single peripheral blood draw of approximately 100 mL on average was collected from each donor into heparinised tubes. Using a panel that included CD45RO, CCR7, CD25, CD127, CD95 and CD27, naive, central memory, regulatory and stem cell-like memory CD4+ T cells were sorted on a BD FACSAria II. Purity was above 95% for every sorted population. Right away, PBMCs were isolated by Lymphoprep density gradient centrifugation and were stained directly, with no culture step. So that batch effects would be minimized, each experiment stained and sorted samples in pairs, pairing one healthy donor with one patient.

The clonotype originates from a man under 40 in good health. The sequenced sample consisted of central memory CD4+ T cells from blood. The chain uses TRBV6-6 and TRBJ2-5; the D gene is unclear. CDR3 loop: CASSYSTGETQYF. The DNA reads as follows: TGTGCCAGCAGTTACTCTACCGGGGAGACCCAGTACTTC.